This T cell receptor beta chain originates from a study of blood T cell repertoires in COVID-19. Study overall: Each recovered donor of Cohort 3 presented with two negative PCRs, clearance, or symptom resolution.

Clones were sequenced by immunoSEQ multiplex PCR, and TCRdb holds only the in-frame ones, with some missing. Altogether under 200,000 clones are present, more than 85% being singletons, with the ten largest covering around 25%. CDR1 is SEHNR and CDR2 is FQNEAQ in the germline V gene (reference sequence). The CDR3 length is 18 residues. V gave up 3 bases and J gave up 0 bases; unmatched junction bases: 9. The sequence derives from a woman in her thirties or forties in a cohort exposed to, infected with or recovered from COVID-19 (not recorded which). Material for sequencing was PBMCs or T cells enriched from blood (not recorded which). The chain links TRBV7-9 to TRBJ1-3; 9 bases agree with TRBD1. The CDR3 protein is CASSFNRGPPSSGNTIYF. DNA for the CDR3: TGTGCCAGCAGCTTCAACAGGGGGCCTCCCAGCTCTGGAAACACCATATATTTT.